The 25 T cell receptor beta chains reported below all come from one sample, sequenced in a study of immune evolution from preneoplasia to lung adenocarcinoma. The repertoire was sequenced with immunoSEQ multiplex PCR; TCRdb's copy has only in-frame clones and lacks some. The sample contains 3,500 or so clones, around 48% of which appear only once. The specimen was FFPE normal lung tissue adjacent to the tumor. The receptors shown here come from a person between 50 and 60 years old with lung adenocarcinoma.

The chain employs TRBV5-4 and TRBJ1-1, with D perhaps matching TRBD1 (5 bases). Germline V gene lookup returns CDR1 SGHNT and CDR2 YYREEE (reference sequence). The CDR3 runs to 12 residues. Trimming left V 1 base short and J 6 bases short, with 7 bases between. Here the CDR3 reads CASSLRGAEAFF. CDR3 coding DNA: TGTGCCAGCAGCTTGAGAGGGGCTGAAGCTTTCTTT. The full variable domain, with the rest looked up from reference TRBV5-4 and TRBJ1-1, is ETGVTQSPTHLIKTRGQQVTLRCSSQSGHNTVSWYQQALGQGPQFIFQYYREEENGRGNFPPRFSGLQFPNYSSELNVNALELDDSALYLCASSLRGAEAFFGQGTRLTVV.

The V gene is TRBV5-1, the J gene TRBJ1-4; 9 positions agree with TRBD1. Germline lookup yields CDR1 SGHRS and CDR2 YFSETQ. V dropped 4 bases and J dropped 8; count of bases not matched to a gene: 9. The CDR3 has 15 residues. The DNA of the CDR3 is TGCGCCAGCAGCGCTACCGGGACAGGGAGCGAAAAACTGTTTTTT. It codes for CASSATGTGSEKLFF.

There are a few counts of this clone. This chain connects TRBV25-1 to TRBJ1-1; D remains unclear. Trimming removed 2 bases at V and 3 bases at J, with 13 bases between. The CDR3 sequence is 15 residues long. CDR1 is MGHDK and CDR2 is SYGVNS in the germline V gene. The CDR3 protein is CASSEGMGGYTEAFF. The DNA of the CDR3 is TGTGCCAGCAGTGAAGGAATGGGTGGTTACACTGAAGCTTTCTTT.

The gene calls are TRBV19 and TRBJ2-1; 7 bases align to TRBD1. The CDR3 has 14 amino acids. With V trimmed by 9 bases and J by 3 bases, 8 bases remained unmatched. CDR1 and CDR2 from the germline V gene are LNHDA and SQIVND (reference sequence). The CDR3, as DNA: TGTGCCAGCGACACAGGGGATTACTACAATGAGCAGTTCTTC. This codes for CASDTGDYYNEQFF.

The chain recombines TRBV10-1 with TRBJ2-1; TRBD2 matches 9 bases. This CDR3 is built from 15 residues. J was trimmed by 8 bases and V by 6 bases; bases with no gene match: 11. The germline V gene encodes CDR1 WNHNN and CDR2 SYGVQD (reference sequence). CDR3 residues: CASSPGLAGRDEQFF. The DNA for the CDR3 is TGCGCCAGCAGCCCCGGGCTAGCGGGACGGGATGAGCAGTTCTTC.

The chain carries TRBV30 and TRBJ1-1; D unclear. This CDR3 spans 11 amino acids. With 5 bases removed from V and 3 bases from J, the gap between germline ends came to 7 bases. Germline CDR1 GTSNPN, CDR2 SVGIG (reference sequence). The chain's CDR3 is CAWGRDTEAFF. The DNA for the CDR3 is TGTGCCTGGGGGAGGGACACTGAAGCTTTCTTT.

The gene calls are TRBV4-1 and TRBJ1-1; D might be TRBD1 (5 bases). Germline CDR1 and CDR2: MGHRA and YSYEKL. V lost 4 bases and J 1 base, leaving 13 bases between the germline ends. The CDR3 runs 15 residues. The CDR3 nucleotides read TGCGCCAGCAGCCTGACCGGGACGGGGAACACTGAAGCTTTCTTT. Amino acid sequence: CASSLTGTGNTEAFF.

This clone was seen a handful of times. The J gene is TRBJ1-2, the V gene TRBV30, with 9 bases lining up with TRBD1. With 2 bases clipped from V and 1 base from J, the junction kept 2 bases outside the gene matches. This CDR3 spans 14 amino acids. Germline lookup yields CDR1 GTSNPN and CDR2 SVGIG (reference sequence). The CDR3: CAWSSTGGNYGYTF. DNA of the CDR3: TGTGCCTGGAGTTCGACAGGGGGTAACTATGGCTACACCTTC. Filled out from reference TRBV30 and TRBJ1-2, the complete variable domain reads SQTIHQWPATLVQPVGSPLSLECTVEGTSNPNLYWYRQAAGRGLQLLFYSVGIGQISSEVPQNLSASRPQDRQFILSSKKLLLSDSGFYLCAWSSTGGNYGYTFGSGTRLTVV.

This clone was found a few times. The V call is TRBV5-1, the J call TRBJ1-1, with D tentatively TRBD1 (5 bases). The V end lost 3 bases, the J end lost 6 bases, and 21 bases lay between the germline ends. The CDR3 covers 16 residues. Germline CDR1 SGHRS, CDR2 YFSETQ. CDR3 region: CASSSFRPPTGAEAFF. For the CDR3, the DNA is TGCGCCAGCAGCTCTTTTCGACCCCCTACGGGGGCTGAAGCTTTCTTT.

A few counts support this clone. CDR3 in amino acids: CASSFGRGLEAFF. In DNA form, the CDR3 reads TGTGCCAGCAGCTTTGGACGGGGTCTGGAAGCTTTCTTT. V is TRBV11-1 and J is TRBJ1-1; D is ambiguous. The germline V and J ends were trimmed by 3 bases and 8 bases, with 13 bases remaining between them. This CDR3 is built from 13 residues. CDR1 is SGHAT, CDR2 FQDESV, per germline (reference sequence). The whole variable domain, remainder taken from reference TRBV11-1 and TRBJ1-1, is EAEVAQSPRYKITEKSQAVAFWCDPISGHATLYWYRQILGQGPELLVQFQDESVVDDSQLPKDRFSAERLKGVDSTLKIQPAELGDSAMYLCASSFGRGLEAFFGQGTRLTVV.

This clone appeared a few times. The genes are TRBV6-5 and TRBJ1-5; no reliable D call. V lost 6 bases, J lost 4 bases, and 13 bases lay in between. The CDR3 is made up of 14 amino acids. The germline CDR1 and CDR2 sequences are MNHEY and SVGAGI. CDR3 loop: CASRKRTGNQPQHF. CDR3 nucleotides: TGTGCCAGCAGGAAACGGACGGGGAATCAGCCCCAGCATTTT.

V gene TRBV11-2 combines with J gene TRBJ1-2, with D possibly TRBD1 on 5 matching bases. The length of the CDR3 is 15 residues. The germline V and J ends were trimmed by 3 bases and 7 bases, with 18 bases remaining between them. The germline V gene has CDR1 SGHAT and CDR2 FQNNGV. Here the CDR3 reads CASSLVPGGLGGYTF. CDR3 bases: TGTGCCAGCAGCTTGGTCCCCGGGGGTCTTGGTGGCTACACCTTC.

This clone came up a few times. The chain joins TRBV4-2 to TRBJ2-4, with a weak D call TRBD2 (5 bases). Germline CDR1 is LGHNA and CDR2 is YNFKEQ. The CDR3 length is 16 residues. V lost 0 bases, J lost 6 bases, and 15 bases lay in between. CDR3 region: CASSQDRGWAGNIQYF. CDR3 in DNA: TGTGCCAGCAGCCAAGATCGAGGGTGGGCAGGAAACATTCAGTACTTC.

This rearrangement joins TRBV5-1 to TRBJ2-5; no reliable D call. Trimming left V 0 bases short and J 3 bases short, with 6 bases between. The CDR3 sequence is 13 residues long. Germline CDR1 reads SGHRS; CDR2 reads YFSETQ. DNA of the CDR3: TGCGCCAGCAGCTTGGAAGGAGAAGAGACCCAGTACTTC. This codes for CASSLEGEETQYF.

The rearrangement links TRBV5-4 to TRBJ2-7; D may be TRBD1 (6 bases). The V end lost 0 bases, the J end lost 7 bases, and 11 bases lay between the germline ends. The CDR3 loop spans 13 amino acids. Germline loops: CDR1 SGHNT, CDR2 YYREEE (reference sequence). The CDR3, as DNA: TGTGCCAGCAGCTTGGAGAGAGGGGGAGAGCAGTACTTC. Amino acids: CASSLERGGEQYF.

The rearrangement joins TRBV20-1 to TRBJ1-1; no firm D call. The V end was cut by 0 bases, the J end by 5 bases, with 4 bases between. Germline V gene data show CDR1 as DFQATT and CDR2 as SNEGSKA (reference sequence). There are 11 residues in the CDR3. The CDR3 is CSAREETEAFF. DNA for the CDR3: TGCAGTGCTAGAGAGGAGACTGAAGCTTTCTTT.

This clone has only a few counts. The chain uses TRBV11-1 and TRBJ2-4, with D maybe TRBD2 (5 bases). CDR1 is SGHAT, CDR2 FQDESV, per germline (reference sequence). The CDR3 covers 16 residues. Between the trimmed V and J ends, which lost 5 bases and 0 bases, there was a span of 14 bases. CDR3 loop: CASSQYRGLAKNIQYF. In DNA, the CDR3 is TGTGCCAGCAGCCAGTATCGGGGATTAGCCAAAAACATTCAGTACTTC.

The chain combines TRBV19 with TRBJ2-2, with 8 bases aligning to TRBD1. The CDR3 has 16 residues. The V gene's germline CDR1 is LNHDA and CDR2 SQIVND (reference sequence). Trimming cost V 4 bases and J 1 base; bases outside gene matches: 5. CDR3 region: CASSKSGTGNTGELFF. The CDR3, as DNA: TGTGCCAGTAGTAAATCCGGGACAGGGAACACCGGGGAGCTGTTTTTT.

The rearrangement uses TRBV10-3 and TRBJ1-1; 7 bases align to TRBD1. This CDR3 has 14 residues. After removal of 6 bases from V and 0 bases from J, the junction contained 4 bases not matched to a gene. Germline CDR1 is ENHRY and CDR2 is SYGVKD. CDR3 bases: TGTGCCATCAGGGTGGGACAGCTGAACACTGAAGCTTTCTTT. Translating gives CAIRVGQLNTEAFF.

The chain joins TRBV4-2 to TRBJ1-4; D uncertain. With 0 bases removed from V and 0 bases from J, the gap between germline ends came to 8 bases. CDR3 length: 16 residues. The germline V gene has CDR1 LGHNA and CDR2 YNFKEQ. The CDR3 reads CASSQDSPATNEKLFF. The DNA of the CDR3 is TGTGCCAGCAGCCAAGATTCACCAGCAACTAATGAAAAACTGTTTTTT.

The chain links TRBV2 to TRBJ1-4, with TRBD1 as a possible D gene (5 bases). Trimming took off 4 bases at V and 4 bases at J, with 13 bases between the two ends. The CDR3 extends over 15 amino acids. The germline V gene has CDR1 SNHLY and CDR2 FYNNEI. In nucleotides, the CDR3 is TGTGCCAGCAGTGGAACGGCAGGGCTTAATGAAAAACTGTTTTTT. Translating gives CASSGTAGLNEKLFF.

V usage is TRBV19 and J usage is TRBJ1-2, with no clear D. The V and J ends lost 6 bases and 4 bases respectively, with 12 bases between them. Looked up from germline, CDR1 is LNHDA and CDR2 is SQIVND (reference sequence). The CDR3 totals 13 residues. The CDR3 region is CASRSRGLYGYTF. In DNA form, the CDR3 reads TGTGCCAGTAGATCCCGAGGGCTCTATGGCTACACCTTC. The entire variable domain, with the rest obtained from reference TRBV19 and TRBJ1-2, is as follows: DGGITQSPKYLFRKEGQNVTLSCEQNLNHDAMYWYRQDPGQGLRLIYYSQIVNDFQKGDIAEGYSVSREKKESFPLTVTSAQKNPTAFYLCASRSRGLYGYTFGSGTRLTVV.

The chain carries TRBV7-8 and TRBJ2-3, with 7 bases lining up with TRBD2. Losses at the gene ends were 10 bases for V and 5 bases for J; bases not matched to a gene: 12. This CDR3 has 14 residues. Germline V lookup: CDR1 SGHVS, CDR2 FQNEAQ. The CDR3, as DNA: TGTGCCACCATTCCGGGACTATGGTTAGATACGCAGTATTTT. It yields the protein CATIPGLWLDTQYF.

The rearrangement links TRBV18 to TRBJ1-1, with a weak D call TRBD1 (5 bases). Trimming removed 3 bases at V and 3 bases at J, with 8 bases between. This CDR3 contains 13 residues. CDR1 and CDR2 (germline): KGHSH, LQKENI. The CDR3 sequence: CASSPRGDTEAFF. The CDR3, as DNA: TGTGCCAGCTCACCCCGGGGGGACACTGAAGCTTTCTTT. Full variable domain (outside the CDR3, taken from reference TRBV18 and TRBJ1-1): NAGVMQNPRHLVRRRGQEARLRCSPMKGHSHVYWYRQLPEEGLKFMVYLQKENIIDESGMPKERFSAEFPKEGPSILRIQQVVRGDSAAYFCASSPRGDTEAFFGQGTRLTVV.

The chain combines TRBV4-2 with TRBJ2-3, with 11 positions matching TRBD2. Germline CDR1 and CDR2: LGHNA and YNFKEQ. The CDR3 runs 18 residues. Losses at the gene ends were 1 base for V and 4 bases for J; bases not matched to a gene: 10. The CDR3 nucleotides are TGTGCCAGCAGCCAAGTTAGCGGGGGGGCAATAGACCCAGATACGCAGTATTTT. Amino acids: CASSQVSGGAIDPDTQYF.